This T cell receptor (beta chain) was found in a study of T cell responses to AZD1222 COVID-19 vaccine. Profiling relied on immunoSEQ multiplex PCR, and the TCRdb table lists in-frame clones only, not all of them. The sample has about 120,000 clones; about 90% are singletons. Only one count was recorded for this clone. The antigen remains unidentified. Regarding the study as a whole: Baseline seropositivity occurred in only 5 to 7 AZD1222 recipients. Females made up more of the donors, who were largely white British, and clonal diversity may have come out too low. Spike-spanning, vaccine-associated CD4 TCRs were dominant at 160-218 and 743-854. Spike-specific TCR depth and breadth grew after two AZD1222 doses.

Trimming pared 0 bases from V and 6 bases from J, leaving 9 bases between. The CDR3 extends over 13 amino acids. Germline CDR1 reads SGHAT; CDR2 reads FQNNGV. Material: peripheral blood, obtained on day 0 of MenACWY control vaccination. The rearrangement uses TRBV11-2 and TRBJ2-7, with D hard to call. The TCR comes from an adult in good health. CDR3 residues: CASSLERFSEQYV. In nucleotides, the CDR3 is TGTGCCAGCAGCTTAGAGAGATTTTCCGAGCAGTACGTC.